This entry is about one T cell receptor beta chain. No antigen is known for it. Trimming took off 1 base at V and 7 bases at J, with 13 bases between the two ends. The germline V gene encodes CDR1 SGHTA and CDR2 FQGNSA. This CDR3 spans 14 amino acids. The data belong to a study of somatic mutations in cytotoxic T cells in rheumatoid arthritis. Study conclusions and caveats: Antigens bound by the expanded CD8+ clones were not identified. A significant difference in CD8+ T-cell clonality was not found between rheumatoid arthritis patients and age-matched healthy controls.

The method was immunoSEQ multiplex PCR; TCRdb's version includes in-frame clones alone and lacks a portion of them. Seen here are about 16,000 clones, roughly three quarters observed once, and the top ten hold roughly a fifth. The TCR was taken from an adult with rheumatoid arthritis. Specimen: CD8+ T cells sorted from blood. The rearrangement links TRBV7-2 to TRBJ1-1; the D is unclear. CDR3 DNA: TGTGCCAGCAGCTTAGGGGATCGGTTGATTGAAGCTTTCTTT. Translating it yields CASSLGDRLIEAFF.